This note documents a single T cell receptor beta chain sequence. Its target is unknown. MiXCR was run by TCRdb on the 5' RACE reads, yielding one entry per CDR3 protein. The repertoire holds a few hundred thousand distinct CDR3 sequences, with more than 20% as singletons. CDR3 size: 15 residues. Between the trimmed V and J ends, which lost 1 base and 1 base, there was a span of 10 bases. This specimen comes from a study of CD8 T cells in ankylosing spondylitis. Study findings and constraints: Clones tied to disease were said to be significantly enriched in matched ankylosing spondylitis synovial fluid. A TCR beta motif of several highly homologous variants appeared characteristic of ankylosing spondylitis blood.

This TCR was sampled from a male donor with ankylosing spondylitis or in good health (not recorded which). This chain connects TRBV12-3 or TRBV12-4 to TRBJ1-2, with a possible D match to TRBD1 (5 bases). Material for sequencing was blood, either unsorted or a sorted T cell fraction (not recorded which). CDR3 protein: CASSLVGGLNYGYTF. CDR3 nucleotides: TGTGCCAGCAGTTTAGTTGGGGGACTTAACTATGGCTACACCTTC.